This note documents a single T cell receptor (beta chain) sequence. This clonotype was counted at least ten times. The antigen this receptor binds is unknown. No quality values exist for individual bases; no much larger clone is one base distant. The sample comes from a study of spatial heterogeneity in lung cancer (dated by TCRdb to between 2018 and 2021). Turning to the overall study: Beta-chain transcripts were consistently detected in greater numbers than alpha-chain transcripts, which likely reflected higher beta-chain transcript abundance. A strong correlation was found between TCR transcript counts in tumor regions and a T cell transcriptional module score from matched bulk RNA-seq. In the raw uncorrected reads, each unique combination of TCR and UMI appeared on average more than ten times. Nonsynonymous mutation counts, determined by whole-exome sequencing of tumor tissue, were related to TCR repertoire features. In non-small cell lung cancer, the study quantitatively compared TCR alpha and beta repertoires across several tumor regions, matched nontumor lung, and blood. Both alpha and beta chains were TCR-sequenced in around 230 tumor regions, under 80 matched nontumor lung samples and roughly 54 PBMC samples obtained at surgery. Study-wide findings and limitations: TCR-seq was estimated to cover only approximately 6.6% of tumor T cells for alpha chains and roughly 12% for beta chains. The number of expanded intratumoral alpha and beta TCRs correlated with the tumor nonsynonymous mutation count. Confirming at a functional level the hypothesis that regional TCRs recognize regional mutations was considered to require additional single-cell paired TCR alpha and beta sequencing. Counts of ubiquitous and regional expanded TCRs correlated with counts of ubiquitous and regional nonsynonymous mutations, respectively.

The junction carries 11 bases between V and J, which are trimmed by 0 bases and 5 bases respectively. From the cysteine up to the phenylalanine, the CDR3 has a length of 14 residues. Only CDR3 DNA remains: 42 bases, in frame from the first base. From the germline V gene, CDR1 is SGHRS and CDR2 is YFSETQ. The sample's time point, from its label and the paper: sample taken at primary tumor resection. Samples were obtained from over 70 patients with early-stage, untreated non-small cell lung cancer from the lung TRACERx cohort. Without any cell sorting, TCR sequencing was performed on whole RNA extracted either from tumor and nontumor lung tissue or from cryopreserved PBMC samples. Only patients with enough RNA available from two or more tumor regions were chosen for TCR sequencing. A lung pathologist reviewed the tumor and adjacent nontumor lung specimens before the specimens were selected. Library preparation employed 5' RACE. TCRdb shows the sequencer as NextSeq 500. In the TCR library protocol, a unique molecular identifier was attached to each TCR cDNA molecule so that PCR and sequencing errors could be corrected. Per the authors' processing: TCR identification, UMI-based error correction and CDR3 extraction were performed with Decombinator tools. Expanded TCRs were defined as those above a frequency of 2 per 1,000, corresponding to the top 1% of the tumor frequency distribution. Expanded tumor TCRs were classed as regional if statistically deemed absent (corrected P<0.05) from at least one tumor region, otherwise ubiquitous. Rényi diversity was computed with the R vegan package after subsampling each repertoire 100 times to 5,000 TCRs. CDR3 similarity networks were built from amino acid triplet string-kernel similarity, connecting CDR3s with pairwise similarity above 0.82. TCRdb reran the public reads through fastp at Q25 and MiXCR, keeping productive beta chains. Rows with one shared CDR3 protein collapse into an entry with the most common genes and DNA. TCRdb's processing, not the study's, gives the V and J calls here. Recorded for this sample are some 13,000 distinct CDR3 sequences; about 4% of them occurred a single time. Around 8% of the sample rests with the top ten.

This TCR was recovered from a male donor with early-stage non-small cell lung cancer. The receptor chain draws on TRBV5-1 and TRBJ1-1; matching of 5 bases hints at TRBD1 as the D gene. The sequencing here drew on lung tumor tissue, taken at surgery. CDR3 protein: CASSLDRGLTEAFF. The sequenced DNA: TGCGCCAGCAGCTTGGACCGGGGGTTGACTGAAGCTTTCTTT. Reference TRBV5-1 and TRBJ1-1 genes cover what lies past the CDR3, so the full variable domain is KAGVTQTPRYLIKTRGQQVTLSCSPISGHRSVSWYQQTPGQGLQFLFEYFSETQRNKGNFPGRFSGRQFSNSRSEMNVSTLELGDSALYLCASSLDRGLTEAFFGQGTRLTVV.